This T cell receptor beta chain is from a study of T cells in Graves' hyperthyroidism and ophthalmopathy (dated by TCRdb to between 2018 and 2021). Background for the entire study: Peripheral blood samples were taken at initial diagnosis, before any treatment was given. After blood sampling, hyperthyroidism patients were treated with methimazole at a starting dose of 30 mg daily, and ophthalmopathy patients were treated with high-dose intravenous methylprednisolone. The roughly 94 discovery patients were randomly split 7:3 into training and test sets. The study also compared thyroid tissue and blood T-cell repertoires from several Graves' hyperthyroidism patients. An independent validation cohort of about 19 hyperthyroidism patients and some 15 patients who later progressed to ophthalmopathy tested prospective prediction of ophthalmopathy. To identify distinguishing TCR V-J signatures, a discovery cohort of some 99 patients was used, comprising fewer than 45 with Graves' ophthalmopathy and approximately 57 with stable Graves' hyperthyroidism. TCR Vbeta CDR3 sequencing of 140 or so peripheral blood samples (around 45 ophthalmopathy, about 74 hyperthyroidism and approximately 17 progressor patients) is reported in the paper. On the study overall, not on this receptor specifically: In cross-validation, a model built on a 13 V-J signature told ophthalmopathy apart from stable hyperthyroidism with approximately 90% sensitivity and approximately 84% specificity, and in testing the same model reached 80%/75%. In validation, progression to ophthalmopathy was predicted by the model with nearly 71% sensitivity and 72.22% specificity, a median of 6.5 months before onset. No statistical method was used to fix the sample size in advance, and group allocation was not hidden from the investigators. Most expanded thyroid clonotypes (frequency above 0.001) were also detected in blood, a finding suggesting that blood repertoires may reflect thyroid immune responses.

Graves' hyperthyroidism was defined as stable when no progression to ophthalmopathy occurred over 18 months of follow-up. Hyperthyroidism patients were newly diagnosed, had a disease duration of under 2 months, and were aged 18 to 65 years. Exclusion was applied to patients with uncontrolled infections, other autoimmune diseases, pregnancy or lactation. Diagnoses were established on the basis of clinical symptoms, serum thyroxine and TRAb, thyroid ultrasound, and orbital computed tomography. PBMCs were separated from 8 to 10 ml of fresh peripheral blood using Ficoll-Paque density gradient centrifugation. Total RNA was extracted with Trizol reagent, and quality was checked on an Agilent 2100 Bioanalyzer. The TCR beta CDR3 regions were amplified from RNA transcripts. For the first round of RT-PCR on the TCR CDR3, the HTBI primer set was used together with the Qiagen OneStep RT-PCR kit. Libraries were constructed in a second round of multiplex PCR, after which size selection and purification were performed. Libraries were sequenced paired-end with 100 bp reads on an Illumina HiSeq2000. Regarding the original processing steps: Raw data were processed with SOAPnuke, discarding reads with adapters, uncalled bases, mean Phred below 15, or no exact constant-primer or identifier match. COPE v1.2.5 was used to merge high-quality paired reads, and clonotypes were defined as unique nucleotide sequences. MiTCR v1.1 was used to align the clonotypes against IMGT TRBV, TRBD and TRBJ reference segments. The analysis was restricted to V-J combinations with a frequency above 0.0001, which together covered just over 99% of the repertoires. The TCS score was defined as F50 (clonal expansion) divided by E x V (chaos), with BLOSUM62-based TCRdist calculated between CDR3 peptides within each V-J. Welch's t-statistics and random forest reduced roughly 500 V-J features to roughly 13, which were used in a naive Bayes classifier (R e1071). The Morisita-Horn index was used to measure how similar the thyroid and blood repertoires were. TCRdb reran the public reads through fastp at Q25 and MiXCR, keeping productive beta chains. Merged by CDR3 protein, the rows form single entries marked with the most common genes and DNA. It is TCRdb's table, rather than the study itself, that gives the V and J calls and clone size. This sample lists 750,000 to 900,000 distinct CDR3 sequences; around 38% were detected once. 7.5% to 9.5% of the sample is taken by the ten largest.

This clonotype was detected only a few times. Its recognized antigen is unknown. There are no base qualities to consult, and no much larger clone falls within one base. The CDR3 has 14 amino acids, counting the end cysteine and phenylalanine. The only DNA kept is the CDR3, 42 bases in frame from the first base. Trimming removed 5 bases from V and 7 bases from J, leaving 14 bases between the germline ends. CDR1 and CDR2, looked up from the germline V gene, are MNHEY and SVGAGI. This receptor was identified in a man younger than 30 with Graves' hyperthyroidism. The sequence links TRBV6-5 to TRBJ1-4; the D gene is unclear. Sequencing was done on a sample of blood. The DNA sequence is TGTGCCAGCAGTGGTACACGAGCAGCTGAAAAACTGTTTTTT. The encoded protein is CASSGTRAAEKLFF.